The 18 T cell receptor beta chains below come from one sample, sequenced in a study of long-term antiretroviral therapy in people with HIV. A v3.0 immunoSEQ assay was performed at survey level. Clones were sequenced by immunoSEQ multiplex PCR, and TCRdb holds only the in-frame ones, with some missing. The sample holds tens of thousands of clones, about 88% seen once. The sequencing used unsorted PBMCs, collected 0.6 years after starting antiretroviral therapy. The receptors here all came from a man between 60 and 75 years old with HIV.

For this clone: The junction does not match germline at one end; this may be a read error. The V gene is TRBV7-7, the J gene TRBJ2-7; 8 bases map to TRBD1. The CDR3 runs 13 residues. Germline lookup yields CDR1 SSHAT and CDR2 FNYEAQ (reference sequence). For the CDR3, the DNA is TGTGCTAGCAGCCAAGACAGGGGCTACGAGCAGTACTTC. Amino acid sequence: CASSQDRGYEQYF.

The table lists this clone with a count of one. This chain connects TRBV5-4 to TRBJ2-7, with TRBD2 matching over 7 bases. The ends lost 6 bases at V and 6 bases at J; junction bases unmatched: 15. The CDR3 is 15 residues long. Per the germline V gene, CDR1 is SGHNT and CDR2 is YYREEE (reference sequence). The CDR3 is CASNTKPGLTSEQYF. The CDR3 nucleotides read TGTGCCAGCAATACAAAACCGGGACTAACTTCCGAGCAGTACTTC.

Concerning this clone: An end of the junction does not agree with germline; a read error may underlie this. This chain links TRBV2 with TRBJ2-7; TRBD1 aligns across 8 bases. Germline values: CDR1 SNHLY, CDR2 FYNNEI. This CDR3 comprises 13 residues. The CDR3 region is CASSEGQVYGQYF. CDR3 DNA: TGTGCCAGCAGTGAGGGACAGGTTTACGGGCAGTACTTC.

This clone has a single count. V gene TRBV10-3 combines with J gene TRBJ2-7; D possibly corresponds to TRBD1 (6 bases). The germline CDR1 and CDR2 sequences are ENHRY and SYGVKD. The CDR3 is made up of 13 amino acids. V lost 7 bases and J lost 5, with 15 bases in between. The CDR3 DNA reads TGTGCCATCACGGGCAGGGGATTCGACGAGCAGTACTTC. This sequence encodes CAITGRGFDEQYF.

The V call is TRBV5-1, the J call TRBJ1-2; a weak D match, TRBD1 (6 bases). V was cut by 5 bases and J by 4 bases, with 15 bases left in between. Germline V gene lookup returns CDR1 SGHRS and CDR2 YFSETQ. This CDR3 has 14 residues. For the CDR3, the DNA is TGCGCCAGCAGTCAGGGGACGGCCCTCTATGGCTACACCTTC. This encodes CASSQGTALYGYTF. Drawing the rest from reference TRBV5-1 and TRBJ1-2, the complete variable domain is KAGVTQTPRYLIKTRGQQVTLSCSPISGHRSVSWYQQTPGQGLQFLFEYFSETQRNKGNFPGRFSGRQFSNSRSEMNVSTLELGDSALYLCASSQGTALYGYTFGSGTRLTVV.

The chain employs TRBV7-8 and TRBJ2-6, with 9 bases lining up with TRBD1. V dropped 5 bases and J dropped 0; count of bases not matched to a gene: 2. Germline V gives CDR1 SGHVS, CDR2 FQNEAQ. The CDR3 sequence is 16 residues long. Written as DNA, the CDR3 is TGTGCCAGCAGCCAGGGACAGGGCTCTGGGGCCAACGTCCTGACTTTC. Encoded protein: CASSQGQGSGANVLTF.

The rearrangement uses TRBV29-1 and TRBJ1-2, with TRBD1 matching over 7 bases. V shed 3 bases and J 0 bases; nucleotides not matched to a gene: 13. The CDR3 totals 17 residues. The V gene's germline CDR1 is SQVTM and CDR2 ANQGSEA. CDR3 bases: TGCAGCGTTGATAGGCGGGACAGTCTGCGAGCTAACTATGGCTACACCTTC. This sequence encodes CSVDRRDSLRANYGYTF.

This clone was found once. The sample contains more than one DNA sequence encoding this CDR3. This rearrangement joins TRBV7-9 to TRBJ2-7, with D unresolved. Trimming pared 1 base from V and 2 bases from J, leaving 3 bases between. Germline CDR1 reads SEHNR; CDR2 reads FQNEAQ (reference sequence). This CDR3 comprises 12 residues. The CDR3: CASSLGAYEQYF. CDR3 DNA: TGTGCCAGCAGCTTAGGGGCCTACGAGCAGTACTTC. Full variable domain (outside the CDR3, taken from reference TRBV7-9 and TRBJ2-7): DTGVSQNPRHKITKRGQNVTFRCDPISEHNRLYWYRQTLGQGPEFLTYFQNEAQLEKSRLLSDRFSAERPKGSFSTLEIQRTEQGDSAMYLCASSLGAYEQYFGPGTRLTVT.

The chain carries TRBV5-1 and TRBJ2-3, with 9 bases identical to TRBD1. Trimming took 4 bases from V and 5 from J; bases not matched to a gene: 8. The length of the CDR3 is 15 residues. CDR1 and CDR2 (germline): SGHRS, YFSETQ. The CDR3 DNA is TGCGCCAGCAGCCTGGGGGACAGGGCGAAAGATACGCAGTATTTT. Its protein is CASSLGDRAKDTQYF.

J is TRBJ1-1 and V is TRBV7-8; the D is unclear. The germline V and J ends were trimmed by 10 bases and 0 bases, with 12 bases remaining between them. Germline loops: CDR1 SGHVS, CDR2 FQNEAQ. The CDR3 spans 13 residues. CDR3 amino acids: CAIKAYMNTEAFF. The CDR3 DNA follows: TGTGCCATCAAGGCTTACATGAACACTGAAGCTTTCTTT. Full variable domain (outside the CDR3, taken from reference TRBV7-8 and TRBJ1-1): GAGVSQSPRYKVAKRGQDVALRCDPISGHVSLFWYQQALGQGPEFLTYFQNEAQLDKSGLPSDRFFAERPEGSVSTLKIQRTQQEDSAVYLCAIKAYMNTEAFFGQGTRLTVV.

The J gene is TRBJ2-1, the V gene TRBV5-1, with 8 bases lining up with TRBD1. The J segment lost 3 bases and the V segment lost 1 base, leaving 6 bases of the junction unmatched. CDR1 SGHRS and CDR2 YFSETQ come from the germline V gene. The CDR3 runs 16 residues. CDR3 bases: TGCGCCAGCAGCTTGACCCCGGGACAGGACTACAATGAGCAGTTCTTC. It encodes CASSLTPGQDYNEQFF.

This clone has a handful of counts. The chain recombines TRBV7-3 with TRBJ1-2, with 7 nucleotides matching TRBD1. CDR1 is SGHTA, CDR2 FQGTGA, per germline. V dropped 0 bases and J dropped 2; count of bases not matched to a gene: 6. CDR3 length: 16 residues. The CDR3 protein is CASSLTGQETNYGYTF. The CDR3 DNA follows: TGTGCCAGCAGCTTAACTGGACAGGAGACCAACTATGGCTACACCTTC.

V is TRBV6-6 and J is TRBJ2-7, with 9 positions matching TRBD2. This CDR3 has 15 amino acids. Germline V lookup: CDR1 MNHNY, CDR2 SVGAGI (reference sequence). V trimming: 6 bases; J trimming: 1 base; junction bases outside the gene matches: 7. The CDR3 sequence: CASRVHSGSSYEQYF. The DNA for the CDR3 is TGTGCCAGCAGGGTTCATAGCGGGAGTTCCTACGAGCAGTACTTC.

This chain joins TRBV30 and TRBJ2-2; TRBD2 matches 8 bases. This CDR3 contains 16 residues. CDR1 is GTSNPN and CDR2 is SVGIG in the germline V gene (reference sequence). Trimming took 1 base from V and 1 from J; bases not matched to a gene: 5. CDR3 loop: CAWSEGSGRNTGELFF. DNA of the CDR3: TGTGCCTGGAGTGAGGGGAGCGGGAGGAACACCGGGGAGCTGTTTTTT.

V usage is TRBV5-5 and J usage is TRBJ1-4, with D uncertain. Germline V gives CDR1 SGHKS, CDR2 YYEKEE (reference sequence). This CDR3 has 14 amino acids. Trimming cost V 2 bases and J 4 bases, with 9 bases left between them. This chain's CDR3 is CASSFRGNNEKLFF. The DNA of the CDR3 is TGTGCCAGCAGCTTCCGAGGGAATAATGAAAAACTGTTTTTT.

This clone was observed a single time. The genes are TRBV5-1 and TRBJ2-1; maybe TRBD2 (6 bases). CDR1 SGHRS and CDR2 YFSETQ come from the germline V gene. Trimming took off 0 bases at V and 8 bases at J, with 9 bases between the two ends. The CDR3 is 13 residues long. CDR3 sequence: CASSLEGEDEQFF. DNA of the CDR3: TGCGCCAGCAGCTTGGAAGGGGAGGATGAGCAGTTCTTC.

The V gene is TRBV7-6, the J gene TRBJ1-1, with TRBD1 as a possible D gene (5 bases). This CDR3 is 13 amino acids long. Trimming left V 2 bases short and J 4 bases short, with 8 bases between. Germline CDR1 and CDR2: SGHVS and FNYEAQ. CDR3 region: CASSLTGRTEAFF. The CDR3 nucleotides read TGTGCCAGCAGCTTAACAGGCCGCACTGAAGCTTTCTTT.

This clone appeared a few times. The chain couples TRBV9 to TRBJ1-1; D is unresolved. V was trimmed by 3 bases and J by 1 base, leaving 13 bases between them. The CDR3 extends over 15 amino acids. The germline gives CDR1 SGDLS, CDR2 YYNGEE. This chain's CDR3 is CASSERLAGNTEAFF. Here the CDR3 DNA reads TGTGCCAGCAGCGAAAGGTTGGCGGGGAACACTGAAGCTTTCTTT.